Listed below are T cell receptor beta chains from one sample, sequenced in a study of Ad26.COV2.S vaccination and SARS-CoV-2 variants. Assay used: immunoSEQ multiplex PCR; TCRdb lists only in-frame clones, some missing. The sample includes around 300,000 clones, 90% seen only once; the top ten take over 5%. The sequencing used peripheral blood, collected in a trial of Ad26.COV2.S vaccine versus placebo. Every receptor here comes from a person aged 18-65 years who received the Ad26.COV2.S COVID-19 vaccine or a placebo. CDR3s include the opening cysteine and the closing phenylalanine or tryptophan. The D gene is left open where the match is weak. Expanded clones are given a class, and other clones once, few, many or no size at all.

clone size: once
D gene: NA
V gene: TRBV27
J gene: TRBJ1-4
CDR3 protein: CASRGLNNEKLFF
CDR3 DNA: TGTGCCAGCAGGGGGCTGAATAATGAAAAACTGTTTTTT

clone size: NA
D gene: NA
V gene: TRBV4-1
J gene: TRBJ1-5
CDR3 protein: CASSPGQNQPQHF
CDR3 DNA: TGCGCCAGCAGCCCCGGACAGAATCAGCCCCAGCATTTT

clone size: NA
D gene: TRBD1
V gene: TRBV3-1/TRBV3-2
J gene: TRBJ2-2
CDR3 protein: CASSQGGQGDNTGELFF
CDR3 DNA: TGTGCCAGCAGCCAAGGAGGACAGGGGGACAACACCGGGGAGCTGTTTTTT

clone size: NA
D gene: NA
V gene: TRBV6-5
J gene: TRBJ2-5
CDR3 protein: CASSYHVGESQETQYF
CDR3 DNA: TGTGCCAGCAGTTACCATGTGGGGGAGTCACAAGAGACCCAGTACTTC

clone size: NA
D gene: TRBD1
V gene: TRBV11-2
J gene: TRBJ1-1
CDR3 protein: CASSPGTGGTEAFF
CDR3 DNA: TGTGCCAGCAGCCCCGGGACAGGGGGGACTGAAGCTTTCTTT

clone size: NA
D gene: NA
V gene: TRBV5-1
J gene: TRBJ2-1
CDR3 protein: CASSLEGSYNEQFF
CDR3 DNA: TGCGCCAGCAGCTTGGAGGGCTCCTACAATGAGCAGTTCTTC

clone size: NA
D gene: TRBD2
V gene: TRBV9
J gene: TRBJ2-1
CDR3 protein: CASSVGLAHNEQFF
CDR3 DNA: TGTGCCAGCAGCGTAGGACTAGCTCACAATGAGCAGTTCTTC

clone size: few
D gene: NA
V gene: TRBV18
J gene: TRBJ1-6
CDR3 protein: CASSPPGVRNSPLHF
CDR3 DNA: TGTGCCAGCTCACCACCGGGGGTGCGGAATTCACCCCTCCACTTT

clone size: once
D gene: NA
V gene: TRBV19
J gene: TRBJ1-5
CDR3 protein: CASSRGTSNQPQHF
CDR3 DNA: TGTGCCAGTAGTCGGGGGACCTCCAATCAGCCCCAGCATTTT

clone size: NA
D gene: TRBD1
V gene: TRBV7-3
J gene: TRBJ1-1
CDR3 protein: CASSLNRGNTEAFF
CDR3 DNA: TGTGCCAGCAGCTTAAACAGGGGGAACACTGAAGCTTTCTTT

clone size: NA
D gene: TRBD1
V gene: TRBV18
J gene: TRBJ1-1
CDR3 protein: CASSPPTGLDPEAFF
CDR3 DNA: TGTGCCAGCTCACCACCGACAGGGTTAGACCCTGAAGCTTTCTTT

clone size: NA
D gene: NA
V gene: TRBV27
J gene: TRBJ1-6
CDR3 protein: CASSLSGSSYNSPLHF
CDR3 DNA: TGTGCCAGCAGTTTATCAGGGAGCTCCTATAATTCACCCCTCCACTTT

clone size: NA
D gene: NA
V gene: TRBV5-4
J gene: TRBJ2-3
CDR3 protein: CASSPEGTGRGTDTQYF
CDR3 DNA: TGTGCCAGCAGCCCCGAGGGGACGGGACGAGGCACAGATACGCAGTATTTT

clone size: NA
D gene: NA
V gene: TRBV14
J gene: TRBJ1-1
CDR3 protein: CASRGAPGTEAFF
CDR3 DNA: TGTGCCAGCCGGGGGGCCCCGGGCACTGAAGCTTTCTTT

clone size: NA
D gene: NA
V gene: TRBV27
J gene: TRBJ1-1
CDR3 protein: CASSPQLRRAHTEAFF
CDR3 DNA: TGTGCCAGCAGTCCCCAACTCCGACGGGCTCACACTGAAGCTTTCTTT

clone size: NA
D gene: TRBD2
V gene: TRBV3-1/TRBV3-2
J gene: TRBJ2-2
CDR3 protein: CASSQERLAGDFTGELFF
CDR3 DNA: TGTGCCAGCAGCCAAGAGAGGCTAGCGGGGGATTTCACCGGGGAGCTGTTTTTT

clone size: NA
D gene: NA
V gene: TRBV6-6
J gene: TRBJ1-6
CDR3 protein: CASRQARDNSPLHF
CDR3 DNA: TGTGCCAGCAGGCAGGCGCGAGATAATTCACCCCTCCACTTT

clone size: few
D gene: NA
V gene: TRBV11-3
J gene: TRBJ2-2
CDR3 protein: CASSRNPTGELFF
CDR3 DNA: TGTGCCAGCAGCCGAAACCCCACCGGGGAGCTGTTTTTT

clone size: NA
D gene: NA
V gene: TRBV6-5
J gene: TRBJ1-1
CDR3 protein: CASMGANTEAFF
CDR3 DNA: TGTGCCAGCATGGGGGCGAACACTGAAGCTTTCTTT

clone size: NA
D gene: NA
V gene: TRBV10-3
J gene: TRBJ2-3
CDR3 protein: CAISESPSRSTQYF
CDR3 DNA: TGTGCCATCAGTGAGTCTCCGTCCCGGTCGACGCAGTATTTT

clone size: NA
D gene: NA
V gene: TRBV7-9
J gene: TRBJ2-5
CDR3 protein: CASSPSRGPEIETQYF
CDR3 DNA: TGTGCCAGCAGCCCCTCCAGAGGGCCCGAAATAGAGACCCAGTACTTC

clone size: NA
D gene: NA
V gene: TRBV11-2
J gene: TRBJ2-1
CDR3 protein: CASSLPIASYNEQFF
CDR3 DNA: TGTGCCAGCAGCCTTCCCATAGCCTCCTACAATGAGCAGTTCTTC

clone size: NA
D gene: TRBD1
V gene: TRBV5-5
J gene: TRBJ1-2
CDR3 protein: CASSPGQGAPIF
CDR3 DNA: TGTGCCAGCAGCCCGGGACAGGGGGCCCCTATCTTC

clone size: NA
D gene: TRBD2
V gene: TRBV7-9
J gene: TRBJ2-1
CDR3 protein: CASSLPGTSGVEQFF
CDR3 DNA: TGTGCCAGCAGCTTACCCGGGACTAGCGGGGTTGAGCAGTTCTTC

clone size: NA
D gene: NA
V gene: TRBV3-1/TRBV3-2
J gene: TRBJ2-5
CDR3 protein: CASSQVGGKETQYF
CDR3 DNA: TGTGCCAGCAGCCAAGTAGGGGGGAAAGAGACCCAGTACTTC

clone size: once
D gene: NA
V gene: TRBV6-5
J gene: TRBJ1-6
CDR3 protein: CASSKGRLQPLHF
CDR3 DNA: TGTGCCAGCAGTAAGGGACGGCTCCAACCCCTCCACTTT

clone size: NA
D gene: NA
V gene: TRBV9
J gene: TRBJ2-2
CDR3 protein: CASSVQGLDTGELFF
CDR3 DNA: TGTGCCAGCAGCGTGCAGGGATTGGACACCGGGGAGCTGTTTTTT